This T cell receptor beta chain came from a study of T cell repertoires in cytomegalovirus infection. In the study overall: Both CMV infection and a matching HLA type were indicated by public TCR beta signatures.

This clonotype appeared many times. Its antigen remains unidentified. From the reads, TCRdb called clonotypes with MiXCR, one entry per CDR3 protein. Found here are 370,000 or so distinct CDR3 sequences, roughly a third of them singletons; the top ten hold approximately 13%. Notes on the study in general: Dominant in the ex vivo response were TCR beta clonotypes restricted by HLA-C and specific for CMV. The study identified carriers of CMV plus the relevant HLA from cumulative public TCR beta family frequency.

The CDR3 contains 13 residues. V lost 7 bases to trimming and J lost 3 bases; unmatched junction nucleotides: 5. Germline-derived CDR1 and CDR2 are SGHVT and SQSDAQ. The material sequenced was cultured PBMCs, taken from culture after CMV antigen stimulation. The chain uses TRBV7-4 and TRBJ2-5, with 7 bases identical to TRBD2. The sequence derives from a human donor in good health (CMV status not recorded). Some clones in this sample may be carry-over from other donors' samples. CDR3 DNA: TGTGCCAGCACCCGAGGGACTAAAGAGACCCAGTACTTC. This sequence encodes CASTRGTKETQYF.